This TCR beta chain came from a study of T cell changes during pregnancy in multiple sclerosis. This CDR3 has 16 residues. Per the germline V gene, CDR1 is MDHEN and CDR2 is SYDVKM. Unmatched junction bases numbered 14, after V lost 6 bases and J lost 8 bases. Here immunoSEQ multiplex PCR was the method, and the copy in TCRdb shows in-frame clones only, minus some. The sample lists about 120,000 clones; 90% to 95% were seen once. The specimen was peripheral blood, collected before pregnancy. The chain carries TRBV28 and TRBJ1-2; 11 positions match TRBD1. This TCR came from a female donor with multiple sclerosis, enrolled in a pregnancy study. CDR3 residues: CASRRTGGVLLGGYTF. DNA of the CDR3: TGTGCCAGCAGGCGGACAGGGGGCGTGCTTCTAGGCGGCTACACCTTC.